This T cell receptor (beta chain) was recorded in a study of blood T cells in healthy people across ages. Study outcomes and limitations: Because donor CMV status was unknown, expanded clonotype changes were possibly confounded.

Germline V gives CDR1 SGHRS, CDR2 YFSETQ. The CDR3 consists of 16 residues. Sample-barcoded 5' priming and a J-beta primer mix drove a second PCR of 7 to 11 cycles. TCRdb re-analysed the 5' RACE reads in MiXCR, keeping a single row per CDR3 protein. The sample holds 1.5 million to 2 million distinct CDR3 sequences, around 40% seen once. In the case of this clonotype: Its specificity is unknown. A read error may produce the germline difference seen at one junction end.

There were healthy Caucasian individuals from Russia, aged 6 to 90, serving as donors. The sequence came from a human donor in good health. V usage is TRBV5-1 and J usage is TRBJ1-1, with D possibly matching TRBD1 (5 bases). The source material was blood. The CDR3 region is CASSLIGAVGNTGAFF. The CDR3, as DNA: TGCGCCAGCAGCTTAATAGGGGCAGTAGGGAACACTGGAGCTTTCTTT.